This passage covers 5 T cell receptor beta chains from one sample sequenced in a study of blood T cell repertoires in COVID-19. Profiling relied on immunoSEQ multiplex PCR, and the TCRdb table lists in-frame clones only, not all of them. The sample has around 170,000 clones; 70% to 85% are singletons. The source material was PBMCs or T cells enriched from blood (not recorded which). Every receptor here comes from a man aged 50 to 60 who had recovered from COVID-19.

This rearrangement joins TRBV11-2 to TRBJ2-3; a possible D gene is TRBD2 (6 bases). Trimming left V 1 base short and J 6 bases short, with 11 bases between. From germline, CDR1 is SGHAT and CDR2 FQNNGV. The CDR3 is made up of 14 amino acids. The CDR3 loop reads CASSLVVRGDTQYF. The CDR3 DNA reads as TGTGCCAGCAGCTTAGTGGTTCGGGGGGATACGCAGTATTTT.

The chain uses TRBV30 and TRBJ1-3; a possible D gene is TRBD1 (5 bases). Trimming removed 2 bases at V and 7 bases at J, with 9 bases between. Looked up from germline, CDR1 is GTSNPN and CDR2 is SVGIG (reference sequence). This CDR3 spans 12 amino acids. The CDR3 loop reads CAWSPQGNTIYF. Written as DNA, the CDR3 is TGTGCCTGGAGTCCCCAGGGCAACACCATATATTTT.

The chain combines TRBV27 with TRBJ1-2; possible D gene TRBD1, 5 bases. CDR3 length: 14 residues. Germline lookup yields CDR1 MNHEY and CDR2 SMNVEV (reference sequence). V was pared by 5 bases and J by 6 bases, with 16 bases between. The CDR3 DNA reads TGTGCCAGCAGTCCACCCGACAGAGTAGATGGCTACACCTTC. Its protein is CASSPPDRVDGYTF.

This rearrangement joins TRBV12-5 to TRBJ1-1; D unclear. Trimming took 8 bases from V and 4 from J, leaving 14 bases between them. Germline loops: CDR1 LGHNT, CDR2 FRNRAP. This CDR3 region has 13 residues. The CDR3: CASHRRGFTEAFF. Here the CDR3 DNA reads TGTGCTAGTCATCGGCGGGGTTTCACTGAAGCTTTCTTT.

The chain recombines TRBV5-5 with TRBJ2-1; the D gene is possibly TRBD1 (5 bases). V dropped 0 bases and J dropped 2 bases, with 9 bases sitting between them. CDR1 and CDR2 from the germline V gene are SGHKS and YYEKEE (reference sequence). This CDR3 contains 15 residues. CDR3 sequence: CASSLGGLAYNEQFF. The CDR3 DNA follows: TGTGCCAGCAGCTTGGGGGGCCTCGCCTACAATGAGCAGTTCTTC.